These 21 T cell receptor beta chains share one sample of origin, sequenced in a study of blood T cell repertoires in COVID-19. Using immunoSEQ multiplex PCR, the repertoire was profiled, and TCRdb retains in-frame clones only, with some absent. The sample records about 89,000 clones, roughly 80% being singletons. The sample was peripheral blood. The receptors were gathered from a human donor in a cohort sampled during active COVID-19.

The chain is built from TRBV7-9 and TRBJ1-5, with D unclear. Germline CDR1 SEHNR, CDR2 FQNEAQ (reference sequence). The CDR3 has 13 residues. The germline V and J ends were trimmed by 1 base and 5 bases, with 6 bases remaining between them. The CDR3, as DNA: TGTGCCAGCAGCTTAGTCGGGGATCAGCCCCAGCATTTT. Its translation: CASSLVGDQPQHF. Full variable domain (remainder filled in from reference TRBV7-9 and TRBJ1-5): DTGVSQNPRHKITKRGQNVTFRCDPISEHNRLYWYRQTLGQGPEFLTYFQNEAQLEKSRLLSDRFSAERPKGSFSTLEIQRTEQGDSAMYLCASSLVGDQPQHFGDGTRLSIL.

The chain carries TRBV7-2 and TRBJ2-7, with 9 bases aligning to TRBD2. The junction had 3 bases not matched to a gene; V was cut back by 5 bases and J by 1 base. Germline V lookup: CDR1 SGHTA, CDR2 FQGNSA. CDR3 length: 14 amino acids. The CDR3 region has the DNA TGTGCCAGCAGCGTCCTAGCGGGGTCCTACGAGCAGTACTTC. Amino acid sequence: CASSVLAGSYEQYF. The full variable domain, its missing parts supplied by reference TRBV7-2 and TRBJ2-7, is GAGVSQSPSNKVTEKGKDVELRCDPISGHTALYWYRQSLGQGLEFLIYFQGNSAPDKSGLPSDRFSAERTGGSVSTLTIQRTQQEDSAVYLCASSVLAGSYEQYFGPGTRLTVT.

The rearrangement uses TRBV7-3 and TRBJ1-4; D is ambiguous. This CDR3 comprises 14 residues. Germline V gives CDR1 SGHTA, CDR2 FQGTGA. V was shortened by 5 bases and J by 5 bases, with 12 bases between the two germline ends. The CDR3 DNA is TGTGCCAGCAGCCGCCGGGGAGGCAATGAAAAACTGTTTTTT. Its translation: CASSRRGGNEKLFF. Full variable domain (missing parts from reference TRBV7-3 and TRBJ1-4): GAGVSQTPSNKVTEKGKYVELRCDPISGHTALYWYRQSLGQGPEFLIYFQGTGAADDSGLPNDRFFAVRPEGSVSTLKIQRTERGDSAVYLCASSRRGGNEKLFFGSGTQLSVL.

The rearrangement links TRBV28 to TRBJ2-7; 8 bases align to TRBD2. CDR3 size: 14 residues. J gave up 5 bases and V 7 bases, and 10 bases lay outside the gene matches. Germline values: CDR1 MDHEN, CDR2 SYDVKM. The CDR3 sequence: CASIPSGRIHEQYF. CDR3 sequence (DNA): TGTGCCAGCATTCCCAGCGGGAGAATCCACGAGCAGTACTTC. The full variable domain, in which reference TRBV28 and TRBJ2-7 provide the parts outside the CDR3, is DVKVTQSSRYLVKRTGEKVFLECVQDMDHENMFWYRQDPGLGLRLIYFSYDVKMKEKGDIPEGYSVSREKKERFSLILESASTNQTSMYLCASIPSGRIHEQYFGPGTRLTVT.

In regard to this clone: An end of the junction differs from the germline gene, which may be a read error. The genes are TRBV7-7 and TRBJ2-3; TRBD2 matches 7 bases. The germline CDR1 and CDR2 sequences are SSHAT and FNYEAQ (reference sequence). The CDR3 runs 14 residues. CDR3 protein: CASSPRGSTDTQYF. The CDR3 coding sequence is TGTGCTAGCAGCCCGCGGGGGAGCACAGATACGCAGTATTTT.

CDR3 residues: CASSLRGQGRADTQYF. As DNA, the CDR3 is TGTGCCAGCAGCTTACGTGGACAGGGCCGGGCAGATACGCAGTATTTT. The J gene is TRBJ2-3, the V gene TRBV7-6, with 8 bases identical to TRBD1. CDR1 and CDR2 (germline): SGHVS, FNYEAQ. With V trimmed by 2 bases and J by 4 bases, 8 bases remained unmatched. The CDR3 contains 16 residues. The variable domain in full, completed from reference TRBV7-6 and TRBJ2-3, reads GAGVSQSPRYKVTKRGQDVALRCDPISGHVSLYWYRQALGQGPEFLTYFNYEAQQDKSGLPNDRFSAERPEGSISTLTIQRTEQRDSAMYRCASSLRGQGRADTQYFGPGTRLTVL.

V gene TRBV11-2 combines with J gene TRBJ2-4, with TRBD1 as a possible D gene (6 bases). CDR1 and CDR2 (germline): SGHAT, FQNNGV. This CDR3 has 17 amino acids. The germline V and J ends were trimmed by 5 bases and 0 bases, with 17 bases remaining between them. In DNA form, the CDR3 reads TGTGCCAGCAGCCCCCCGGACGGACAGATAGCCAAAAACATTCAGTACTTC. The encoded protein is CASSPPDGQIAKNIQYF.

This chain uses TRBV6-2 or TRBV6-3 with TRBJ1-3; no clear D gene. This CDR3 has 15 amino acids. CDR1 and CDR2 from the germline V gene are MNHEY and SVGEGT. Trimming pared 2 bases from V and 2 bases from J, leaving 10 bases between. For the CDR3, the DNA is TGTGCCAGCAGTTACAGGCAGGCTGCTGGAAACACCATATATTTT. Amino acids: CASSYRQAAGNTIYF.

This sequence joins TRBV11-1 and TRBJ2-7, with TRBD2 matching 12 bases. CDR1 SGHAT and CDR2 FQDESV come from the germline V gene (reference sequence). After removal of 5 bases from V and 4 bases from J, the junction contained 6 bases not matched to a gene. The CDR3 is 15 amino acids. The CDR3 sequence: CASSLTSGRGYEQYF. The CDR3 DNA reads as TGTGCCAGCAGCCTGACTAGCGGGAGAGGTTACGAGCAGTACTTC.

The J gene is TRBJ2-3, the V gene TRBV28; 7 nucleotides match TRBD2. This CDR3 has 15 amino acids. Germline values: CDR1 MDHEN, CDR2 SYDVKM. V was pared by 1 base and J by 0 bases, with 1 base of the junction left unmatched. CDR3 amino acids: CASSLSGGSTDTQYF. The CDR3 nucleotides read TGTGCCAGCAGTTTATCGGGGGGAAGCACAGATACGCAGTATTTT. Drawing the rest from reference TRBV28 and TRBJ2-3, the complete variable domain is DVKVTQSSRYLVKRTGEKVFLECVQDMDHENMFWYRQDPGLGLRLIYFSYDVKMKEKGDIPEGYSVSREKKERFSLILESASTNQTSMYLCASSLSGGSTDTQYFGPGTRLTVL.

CDR3 DNA sequence: TGTGCCAGCACCCAGGGCGGATATAACTATGGCTACACCTTC. Its protein is CASTQGGYNYGYTF. The chain has TRBV28 and TRBJ1-2; D may be TRBD1 (5 bases). The V end lost 7 bases, the J end lost 1 base, and 13 bases lay between the germline ends. Germline V gives CDR1 MDHEN, CDR2 SYDVKM. This CDR3 contains 14 residues.

This clone was counted only a few times. The gene calls are TRBV7-9 and TRBJ2-7; D uncertain. This CDR3 comprises 14 residues. Trimming pared 5 bases from V and 3 bases from J, leaving 14 bases between. In germline, CDR1 is SEHNR, CDR2 FQNEAQ (reference sequence). This CDR3 is CASSAAGTFYEQYF. For the CDR3, the DNA is TGTGCCAGCAGCGCAGCAGGCACCTTCTACGAGCAGTACTTC.

This clone has only a few counts. This chain connects TRBV11-2 to TRBJ2-3; TRBD2 agrees at 9 bases. Trimming removed 5 bases from V and 4 bases from J; junction bases left unmatched: 19. The germline CDR1 and CDR2 sequences are SGHAT and FQNNGV. The CDR3 has 19 residues. In nucleotides, the CDR3 is TGTGCCAGCAGCCTGGGCCCTGCCCCGCGGGAGGGCCGCCCAGATACGCAGTATTTT. Protein sequence: CASSLGPAPREGRPDTQYF. Supplemented by reference TRBV11-2 and TRBJ2-3, the full variable domain reads EAGVAQSPRYKIIEKRQSVAFWCNPISGHATLYWYQQILGQGPKLLIQFQNNGVVDDSQLPKDRFSAERLKGVDSTLKIQPAKLEDSAVYLCASSLGPAPREGRPDTQYFGPGTRLTVL.

The rearrangement uses TRBV13 and TRBJ2-1; weak D call: TRBD1 (6 bases). The CDR3 runs 15 residues. The germline V and J ends were trimmed by 3 bases and 0 bases, with 9 bases remaining between them. Germline V gives CDR1 PRHDT, CDR2 FYEKMQ (reference sequence). The CDR3 sequence: CASSFDRSSYNEQFF. CDR3 nucleotides: TGTGCCAGCAGCTTCGACAGGAGCTCCTACAATGAGCAGTTCTTC. The full variable domain, with the rest looked up from reference TRBV13 and TRBJ2-1, is AAGVIQSPRHLIKEKRETATLKCYPIPRHDTVYWYQQGPGQDPQFLISFYEKMQSDKGSIPDRFSAQQFSDYHSELNMSSLELGDSALYFCASSFDRSSYNEQFFGPGTRLTVL.

The genes are TRBV18 and TRBJ1-1, with TRBD1 as a possible D gene (6 bases). The germline V gene has CDR1 KGHSH and CDR2 LQKENI. Trimming removed 3 bases at V and 1 base at J, with 12 bases between. The CDR3 has 15 amino acids. The CDR3 is CASSPQWGQNTEAFF. The CDR3 DNA reads TGTGCCAGCTCACCGCAGTGGGGGCAGAACACTGAAGCTTTCTTT. Full variable domain (outside the CDR3, taken from reference TRBV18 and TRBJ1-1): NAGVMQNPRHLVRRRGQEARLRCSPMKGHSHVYWYRQLPEEGLKFMVYLQKENIIDESGMPKERFSAEFPKEGPSILRIQQVVRGDSAAYFCASSPQWGQNTEAFFGQGTRLTVV.

J is TRBJ2-1 and V is TRBV6-5, with D maybe TRBD2 (6 bases). Germline CDR1 MNHEY, CDR2 SVGAGI. V shed 6 bases and J shed 8 bases, with 14 bases lying between them. The CDR3 contains 13 residues. The CDR3 spells CASRRVQRDEQFF. CDR3 DNA: TGTGCCAGCAGACGGGTCCAGCGGGATGAGCAGTTCTTC.

This chain connects TRBV19 to TRBJ1-5; 8 nucleotides line up with TRBD1. This CDR3 is built from 15 residues. CDR1 LNHDA and CDR2 SQIVND come from the germline V gene (reference sequence). J lost 7 bases, V lost 5 bases, and 10 bases had no gene match. The CDR3 here is CASSSKQGAYQPQHF. The DNA for the CDR3 is TGTGCCAGTAGTTCGAAGCAGGGGGCATACCAGCCCCAGCATTTT.

This chain connects TRBV11-3 to TRBJ2-2; a weak D match, TRBD2 (5 bases). This CDR3 comprises 13 residues. In germline, CDR1 is SGHNT, CDR2 YENEEA. V lost 6 bases, J lost 5 bases, and 10 bases lay in between. The CDR3 region is CASSIGGTGELFF. The DNA of the CDR3 is TGTGCCAGCAGTATAGGAGGTACCGGGGAGCTGTTTTTT.

V and J are TRBV19 and TRBJ1-5; D is uncertain. This CDR3 has 13 residues. The germline gives CDR1 LNHDA, CDR2 SQIVND (reference sequence). Trimming took off 8 bases at V and 3 bases at J, with 11 bases between the two ends. This CDR3 is CASLRGVNQPQHF. In DNA form, the CDR3 reads TGTGCCAGTCTTCGAGGAGTCAATCAGCCCCAGCATTTT.

V usage is TRBV7-9 and J usage is TRBJ2-7; no definite D call. The germline gives CDR1 SEHNR, CDR2 FQNEAQ (reference sequence). This CDR3 region has 11 residues. The V end was cut by 1 base, the J end by 6 bases, with 4 bases between. The CDR3 reads CASSLDSEQYF. The CDR3, as DNA: TGTGCCAGCAGCTTAGATAGCGAGCAGTACTTC. The full variable domain, in which reference TRBV7-9 and TRBJ2-7 provide the parts outside the CDR3, is DTGVSQNPRHKITKRGQNVTFRCDPISEHNRLYWYRQTLGQGPEFLTYFQNEAQLEKSRLLSDRFSAERPKGSFSTLEIQRTEQGDSAMYLCASSLDSEQYFGPGTRLTVT.

The chain employs TRBV5-1 and TRBJ2-7, with 10 nucleotides matching TRBD2. Losses at the gene ends were 2 bases for V and 4 bases for J; bases not matched to a gene: 6. Germline V CDR1 and CDR2: SGHRS, YFSETQ. CDR3 length: 15 residues. The CDR3 is CASSFLSGRVYEQYF. CDR3 coding DNA: TGCGCCAGCAGCTTCCTAAGCGGGAGGGTTTACGAGCAGTACTTC.